Described below is a single T cell receptor (beta chain) sequence and its context. This record comes from a study of Tregs in tolerant kidney transplant recipients. CDR3 length equals 15 residues. V lost 5 bases and J lost 2, with 17 bases in between. Germline-derived CDR1 and CDR2 are SQVTM and ANQGSEA. TCRdb keeps only in-frame clones here, not all; method: immunoSEQ multiplex PCR. Of roughly 70,000 clones detected, about 87% appear once; the ten largest clones hold about 3.8%. The nonmyeloablative bone marrow transplants came from related graft donors, with transient mixed chimerism. The receptor comes from a human patient who received a combined kidney and bone marrow transplant. Some T cells could come from the graft donor. The chain couples TRBV29-1 to TRBJ2-3; D perhaps matches TRBD2 (5 bases). Source: CD4+ T cells from blood (PBMCs), taken 6 months after the transplant. This CDR3 is CSVLTGSRNTDTQYF. The CDR3 region has the DNA TGCAGCGTTCTCACTGGGAGCCGAAACACAGATACGCAGTATTTT.